Listed here is a single TCR beta chain. Its antigen is still unknown. The sample comes from a study of shared clonotypes between healthy human individuals. Overall study results and limits: Tissue TCR repertoires likely differ from these blood-only repertoires. Clonotype sharing across donors was expected to vary with sequencing depth.

V was clipped by 5 bases and J by 5 bases, with 6 bases between them. Per germline, CDR1 LNHNV and CDR2 YYDKDF (reference sequence). The CDR3 has 11 residues. The authors ran the assay at deep level. Clones were sequenced by immunoSEQ multiplex PCR, and TCRdb holds only the in-frame ones, with some missing. The sample carries about 700,000 clones, less than 85% recorded once. The sequenced material came from memory CD4+ T cells sorted from blood. Subset specified: CD45RA-negative fraction. The rearrangement joins TRBV15 to TRBJ2-5; D gene uncertain. The receptor's source is a woman aged 25 to 39 in good health. The CDR3, as DNA: TGTGCCACCAGCCTCGGGGAGACCCAGTACTTC. The encoded protein is CATSLGETQYF.